This T cell receptor beta chain stems from a study of technical replicates of blood from a handful of donors. The CDR3 runs to 13 residues. Trimming shortened V by 4 bases and J by 4 bases, and 10 bases separated the two germline ends. Germline-derived CDR1 and CDR2 are SGHVS and FQNEAQ. The method was immunoSEQ multiplex PCR; TCRdb's version includes in-frame clones alone and lacks a portion of them. The table shows about 61,000 clones, with around 97% occurring only once. V is TRBV7-8 and J is TRBJ1-1; D might be TRBD1 (6 bases). Sequenced material: T cells isolated from PBMCs. The clonotype comes from a human donor in good health. The CDR3 reads CASSSQGGTEAFF. CDR3 coding DNA: TGTGCCAGCAGCTCACAGGGCGGCACTGAAGCTTTCTTT.